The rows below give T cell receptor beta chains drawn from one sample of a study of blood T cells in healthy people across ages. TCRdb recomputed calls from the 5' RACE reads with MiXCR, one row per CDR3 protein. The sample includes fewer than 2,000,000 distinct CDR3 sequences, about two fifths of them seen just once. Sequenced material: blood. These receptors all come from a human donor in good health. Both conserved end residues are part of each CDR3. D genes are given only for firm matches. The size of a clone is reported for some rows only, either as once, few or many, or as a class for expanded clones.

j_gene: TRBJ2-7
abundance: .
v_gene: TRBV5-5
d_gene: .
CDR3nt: TGTGCCAGCAGCGTCCCGGGACGGGGTTCCTACGAGCAGTACTTC
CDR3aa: CASSVPGRGSYEQYF

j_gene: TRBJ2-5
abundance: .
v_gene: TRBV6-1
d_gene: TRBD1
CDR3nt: TGTGCCAGCAGTGGGACAGGGTTGGGGATAGAGACCCAGTACTTC
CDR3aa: CASSGTGLGIETQYF

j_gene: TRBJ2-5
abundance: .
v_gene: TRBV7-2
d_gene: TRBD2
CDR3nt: TGTGCCAGCAGCTTGGAACTAGCGCAGTATGAGACCCAGTACTTC
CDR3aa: CASSLELAQYETQYF

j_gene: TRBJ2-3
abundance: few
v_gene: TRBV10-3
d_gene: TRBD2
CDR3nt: TGTGCCATCCGACTAGCGGGGAATGCAGATACGCAGTATTTT
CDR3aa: CAIRLAGNADTQYF

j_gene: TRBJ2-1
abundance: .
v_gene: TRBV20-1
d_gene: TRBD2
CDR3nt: TGCAGTGCTAGACTAGCGGGGGTGTTGGGGGAGCAGTTCTTC
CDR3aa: CSARLAGVLGEQFF

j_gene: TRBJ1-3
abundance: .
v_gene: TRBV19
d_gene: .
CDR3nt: TGTGCCAGTACCGCCCAAATCTCTGGAAACACCATATATTTT
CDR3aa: CASTAQISGNTIYF

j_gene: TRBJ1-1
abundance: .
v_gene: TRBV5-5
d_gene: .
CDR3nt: TGTGCCAGCAGCTTGGTGCCAGTCTCACCCTTGAACACTGAAGCTTTCTTT
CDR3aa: CASSLVPVSPLNTEAFF

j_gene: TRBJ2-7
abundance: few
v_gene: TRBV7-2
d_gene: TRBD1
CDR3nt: TGTGCCAGCAGCTTAGATGGGACAGTTTTGAACGAGCAGTACTTC
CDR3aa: CASSLDGTVLNEQYF

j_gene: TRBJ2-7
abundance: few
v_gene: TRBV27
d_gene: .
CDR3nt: TGTGCCAGCAGTTTAATTGAGGGAATGCCCGAGCAGTACTTC
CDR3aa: CASSLIEGMPEQYF

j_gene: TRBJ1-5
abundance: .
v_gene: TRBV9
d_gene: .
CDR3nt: TGTGCCAGCAGCCCTTTCCACAGGGCCAATCAGCCCCAGCATTTT
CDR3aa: CASSPFHRANQPQHF

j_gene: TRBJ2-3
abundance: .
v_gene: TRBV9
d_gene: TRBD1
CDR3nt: TGTGCCAGCAGCGTCTGGGACAGCTCGATGGCGGATACGCAGTATTTT
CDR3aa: CASSVWDSSMADTQYF

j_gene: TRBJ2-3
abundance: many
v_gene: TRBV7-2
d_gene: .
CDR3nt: TGTGCCAGCAGCCAGAATCGGGCAGATACGCAGTATTTT
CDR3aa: CASSQNRADTQYF

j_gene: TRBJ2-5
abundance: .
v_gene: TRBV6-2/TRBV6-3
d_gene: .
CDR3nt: TGTGCCAGCAGCCACAACAGGGTAGAGACCCAGTACTTC
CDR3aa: CASSHNRVETQYF

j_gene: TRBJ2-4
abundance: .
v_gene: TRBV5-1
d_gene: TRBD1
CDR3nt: TGCGCCAGCGGCCCAAGGACAGGGGGGTCGAACATTCAGTACTTC
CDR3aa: CASGPRTGGSNIQYF

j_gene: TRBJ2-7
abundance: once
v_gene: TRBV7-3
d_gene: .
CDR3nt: TGTGCCAGCAGCCTTAAGGGTTTCGGCGAGCAGTACTTC
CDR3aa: CASSLKGFGEQYF

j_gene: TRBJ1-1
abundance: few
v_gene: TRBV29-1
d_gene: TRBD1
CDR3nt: TGCAGCGTTGAAGACTTGCAGGGGGCCGTGACTGAAGCTTTCTTT
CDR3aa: CSVEDLQGAVTEAFF

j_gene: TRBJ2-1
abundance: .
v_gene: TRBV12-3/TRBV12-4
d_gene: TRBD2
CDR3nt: TGTGCCAGCAGCCCCGGGGGGGGCGGGTACGATGAGCAGTTCTTC
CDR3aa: CASSPGGGGYDEQFF

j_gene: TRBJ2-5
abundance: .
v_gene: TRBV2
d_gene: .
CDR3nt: TGTGCCAGCCGTCGAGCGGGTATGGAGACCCAGTACTTC
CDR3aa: CASRRAGMETQYF

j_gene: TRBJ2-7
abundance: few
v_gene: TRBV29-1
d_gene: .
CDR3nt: TGCAGCGCTGAGGTCGCAGCGAGCTCCTACGAGCAGTACTTC
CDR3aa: CSAEVAASSYEQYF

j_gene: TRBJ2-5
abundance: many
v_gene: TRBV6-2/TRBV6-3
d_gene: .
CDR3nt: TGTGCCAGCAGCTCAGGGGATTACCAAGAGACCCAGTACTTC
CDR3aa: CASSSGDYQETQYF

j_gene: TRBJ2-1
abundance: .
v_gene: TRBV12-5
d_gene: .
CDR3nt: TGTGCTAGTGGTTCCCGAGGGGGGCGCTCCTACAATGAGCAGTTCTTC
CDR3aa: CASGSRGGRSYNEQFF

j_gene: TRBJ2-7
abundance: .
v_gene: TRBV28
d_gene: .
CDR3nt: TGTGCCAGCAGCACCCCCGGGACTTCCTACGAGCAGTACTTC
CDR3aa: CASSTPGTSYEQYF

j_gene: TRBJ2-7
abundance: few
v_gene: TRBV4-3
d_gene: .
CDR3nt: TGCGCCAGCAGCCAAGGGCAGGGGCAACACGAGCAGTACTTC
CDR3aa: CASSQGQGQHEQYF

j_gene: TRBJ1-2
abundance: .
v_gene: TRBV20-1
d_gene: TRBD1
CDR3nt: TGCAGTGCCTGGACAGGGAGGTATGGCTACACCTTC
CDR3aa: CSAWTGRYGYTF

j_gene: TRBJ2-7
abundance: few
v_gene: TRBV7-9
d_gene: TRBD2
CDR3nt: TGTGCCAGCAGCTTTAGCGGGGACGTGGGCGAGCAGTACTTC
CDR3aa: CASSFSGDVGEQYF

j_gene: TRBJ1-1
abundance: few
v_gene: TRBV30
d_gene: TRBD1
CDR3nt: TGTGCCTGGGGGTCCAGGGGACAGGACACAGCTGAAGCTTTCTTT
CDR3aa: CAWGSRGQDTAEAFF

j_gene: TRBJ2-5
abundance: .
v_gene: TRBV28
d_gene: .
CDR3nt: TGTGCCAGCAGTCCGCCGGGACGGCAAGAGACCCAGTACTTC
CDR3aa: CASSPPGRQETQYF

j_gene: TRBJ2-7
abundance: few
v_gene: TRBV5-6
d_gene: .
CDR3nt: TGTGCCAGCAGCCCTGGAACAGGTACCGAGCAGTACTTC
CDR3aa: CASSPGTGTEQYF

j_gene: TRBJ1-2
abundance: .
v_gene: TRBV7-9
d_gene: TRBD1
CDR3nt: TGTGCCAGCAGCTCCTACCCGACAGGGAACTATGGCTACACCTTC
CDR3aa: CASSSYPTGNYGYTF

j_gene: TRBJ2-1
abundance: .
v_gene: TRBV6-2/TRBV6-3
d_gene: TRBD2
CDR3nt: TGTGCCAGCAAGGGTAGCGGGGACTACAATGAGCAGTTCTTC
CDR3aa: CASKGSGDYNEQFF

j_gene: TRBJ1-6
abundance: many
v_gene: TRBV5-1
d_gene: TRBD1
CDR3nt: TGCGCCAGCAGCACCCGAGGGACAGGGTTCGCACCCCTCCACTTT
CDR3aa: CASSTRGTGFAPLHF

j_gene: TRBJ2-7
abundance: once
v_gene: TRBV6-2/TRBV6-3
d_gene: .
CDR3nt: TGTGCCAGCGAAGGCGGTGCCTACGAGCAGTACTTC
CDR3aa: CASEGGAYEQYF

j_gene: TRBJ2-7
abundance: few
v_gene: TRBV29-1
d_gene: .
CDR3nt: TGCAGCGTCCCCGAGGGGGGCGAGCAGTACTTC
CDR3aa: CSVPEGGEQYF

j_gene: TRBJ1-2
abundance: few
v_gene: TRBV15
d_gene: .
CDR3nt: TGTGCCACCAGCAGAGGAGGATTCTATGGCTACACCTTC
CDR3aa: CATSRGGFYGYTF

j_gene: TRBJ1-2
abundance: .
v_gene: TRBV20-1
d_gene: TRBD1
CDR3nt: TGCAGTGCTAGAGACGGGACAGGGGGTAGCTATGGCTACACCTTC
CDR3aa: CSARDGTGGSYGYTF

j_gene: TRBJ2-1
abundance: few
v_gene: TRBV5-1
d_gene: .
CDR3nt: TGCGCCAGCAGTACGAGGGGGGGCTCCTACAATGAGCAGTTCTTC
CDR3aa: CASSTRGGSYNEQFF

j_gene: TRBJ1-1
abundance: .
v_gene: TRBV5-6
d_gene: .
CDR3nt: TGTGCCAGCCTGCGCTCAGACACTGAAGCTTTCTTT
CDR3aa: CASLRSDTEAFF

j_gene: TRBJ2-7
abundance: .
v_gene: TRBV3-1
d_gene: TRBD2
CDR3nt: TGTGCCAGCAGCCAAGCCTGGGGAGGGGCCGCTGGCGAGCAGTACTTC
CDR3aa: CASSQAWGGAAGEQYF

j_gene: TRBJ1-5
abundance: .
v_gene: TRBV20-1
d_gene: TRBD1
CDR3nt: TGCAGTGCTAGACCAGGACAGGGAATTAGTCAGCCCCAGCATTTT
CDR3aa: CSARPGQGISQPQHF

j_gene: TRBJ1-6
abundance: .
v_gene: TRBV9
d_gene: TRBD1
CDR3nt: TGTGCCAGCAGCCCGAGGGACAGCTATAATTCACCCCTCCACTTT
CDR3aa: CASSPRDSYNSPLHF

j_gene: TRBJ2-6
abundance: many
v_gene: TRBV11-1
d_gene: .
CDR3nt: TGTGCCAGCAGCCTGACCGGCCTCTCTGGGGCCAACGTCCTGACTTTC
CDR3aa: CASSLTGLSGANVLTF

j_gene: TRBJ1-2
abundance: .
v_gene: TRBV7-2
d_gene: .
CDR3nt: TGTGCCAGCAGCAAGAGGCCCCGGCCCAATGGCTACACCTTC
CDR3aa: CASSKRPRPNGYTF

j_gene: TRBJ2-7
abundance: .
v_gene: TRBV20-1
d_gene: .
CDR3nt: TGCAGTGCCGACCGGCCCGAGTCCTACGAGCAGTACTTC
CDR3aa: CSADRPESYEQYF

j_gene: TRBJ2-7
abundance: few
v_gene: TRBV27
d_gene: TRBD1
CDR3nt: TGTGCCAGCAGTTCCACAGGGGACAGTTTCTCCTACGAGCAGTACTTC
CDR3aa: CASSSTGDSFSYEQYF

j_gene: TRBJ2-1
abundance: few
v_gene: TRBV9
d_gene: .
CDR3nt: TGTGCCAGCAGCGGGAGACTCGTTCCTCCTGGCAATGAGCAGTTCTTC
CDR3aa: CASSGRLVPPGNEQFF

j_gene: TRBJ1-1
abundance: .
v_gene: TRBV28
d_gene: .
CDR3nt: TGTGCCAGCAGTTTACGGGGCAGTGGGTTGAACACTGAAGCTTTCTTT
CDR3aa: CASSLRGSGLNTEAFF

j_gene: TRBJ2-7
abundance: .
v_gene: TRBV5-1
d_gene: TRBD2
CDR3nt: TGCGCCAGCAGCTTGGTCGGACTAGCGGGGCTTGGTTCCGAGCAGTACTTC
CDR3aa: CASSLVGLAGLGSEQYF

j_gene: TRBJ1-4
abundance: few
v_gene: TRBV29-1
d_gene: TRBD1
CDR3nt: TGCAGCGCCAGGGACAGGGACGCTGAAAAACTGTTTTTT
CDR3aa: CSARDRDAEKLFF

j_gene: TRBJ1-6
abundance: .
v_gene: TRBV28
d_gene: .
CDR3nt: TGTGCCAGCAGCGACCCGCGCTCCTATAATTCACCCCTCCACTTT
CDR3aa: CASSDPRSYNSPLHF

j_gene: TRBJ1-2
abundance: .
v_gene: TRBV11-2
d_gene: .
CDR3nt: TGTGCCAGCAGCTTAGGTATAGGGTGGAACTATGGCTACACCTTC
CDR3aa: CASSLGIGWNYGYTF

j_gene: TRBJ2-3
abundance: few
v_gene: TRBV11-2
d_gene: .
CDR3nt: TGTGCCAGCACTCCCCCTGGGATCGCCATCACAGATACGCAGTATTTT
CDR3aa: CASTPPGIAITDTQYF